These 29 T cell receptor beta chains were sequenced from one sample in a study of cytomegalovirus exposure and HLA in healthy donors. Sequencing used immunoSEQ multiplex PCR; TCRdb keeps in-frame clones, though not all of them. Among tens of thousands of clones, roughly 90% were seen once, and the ten largest hold around 2%. What was sequenced was PBMCs. The receptors originated from a woman in her twenties or thirties in good health and CMV-seronegative.

The chain has TRBV30 and TRBJ1-2, with TRBD1 identical over 8 bases. Germline CDR1 GTSNPN, CDR2 SVGIG (reference sequence). The junction had 17 bases not matched to a gene; V was cut back by 0 bases and J by 2 bases. This CDR3 is built from 19 residues. The CDR3 here is CAWSVLWGQVLTPNYGYTF. The CDR3 nucleotides are TGTGCCTGGAGTGTACTTTGGGGACAGGTTTTAACCCCCAACTATGGCTACACCTTC. The variable domain in full, completed from reference TRBV30 and TRBJ1-2, reads SQTIHQWPATLVQPVGSPLSLECTVEGTSNPNLYWYRQAAGRGLQLLFYSVGIGQISSEVPQNLSASRPQDRQFILSSKKLLLSDSGFYLCAWSVLWGQVLTPNYGYTFGSGTRLTVV.

V and J are TRBV5-5 and TRBJ1-5; no firm D call. The CDR3 length is 14 residues. The germline gives CDR1 SGHKS, CDR2 YYEKEE (reference sequence). V was shortened by 4 bases and J by 5 bases, with 13 bases between the two germline ends. The CDR3 spells CASSPGNPDQPQHF. The DNA for the CDR3 is TGTGCCAGCAGCCCAGGAAATCCAGATCAGCCCCAGCATTTT. The whole variable domain, remainder taken from reference TRBV5-5 and TRBJ1-5, is DAGVTQSPTHLIKTRGQQVTLRCSPISGHKSVSWYQQVLGQGPQFIFQYYEKEERGRGNFPDRFSARQFPNYSSELNVNALLLGDSALYLCASSPGNPDQPQHFGDGTRLSIL.

This rearrangement joins TRBV5-1 to TRBJ2-1, with 10 positions matching TRBD2. Germline CDR1 and CDR2: SGHRS and YFSETQ. Unmatched junction bases numbered 8, after V lost 5 bases and J lost 3 bases. The CDR3 has 16 residues. The CDR3 sequence is CASSFRTSGNYNEQFF. In DNA, the CDR3 is TGCGCCAGCAGTTTTCGGACTAGCGGTAACTACAATGAGCAGTTCTTC. Supplemented by reference TRBV5-1 and TRBJ2-1, the full variable domain reads KAGVTQTPRYLIKTRGQQVTLSCSPISGHRSVSWYQQTPGQGLQFLFEYFSETQRNKGNFPGRFSGRQFSNSRSEMNVSTLELGDSALYLCASSFRTSGNYNEQFFGPGTRLTVL.

V usage is TRBV13 and J usage is TRBJ2-3, with a weak D call TRBD1 (7 bases). CDR3 size: 16 residues. The germline gives CDR1 PRHDT, CDR2 FYEKMQ (reference sequence). V was pared by 1 base and J by 6 bases, with 17 bases between. The CDR3 sequence: CASSLDRGLGEDTQYF. The CDR3 DNA reads TGTGCCAGCAGCTTAGACAGGGGACTGGGTGAGGATACGCAGTATTTT.

V is TRBV7-9 and J is TRBJ2-3; TRBD1 matches 7 bases. The junction had 7 bases not matched to a gene; V was cut back by 7 bases and J by 3 bases. The CDR3 loop spans 14 amino acids. The V gene's germline CDR1 is SEHNR and CDR2 FQNEAQ (reference sequence). CDR3 in amino acids: CASTKDRRTDTQYF. The CDR3 DNA sequence: TGTGCCAGCACCAAGGACAGGCGTACAGATACGCAGTATTTT.

This rearrangement joins TRBV28 to TRBJ2-1; TRBD2 agrees at 12 bases. This CDR3 contains 16 residues. The V and J ends lost 5 bases and 4 bases, in that order; junction bases with no gene match: 6. From germline, CDR1 is MDHEN and CDR2 SYDVKM. CDR3: CASSPTLAGGYNEQFF. DNA for the CDR3: TGTGCCAGCAGTCCTACCCTAGCGGGAGGGTACAATGAGCAGTTCTTC.

V is TRBV5-1 and J is TRBJ1-1, with D maybe TRBD1 (5 bases). The CDR3 spans 14 residues. Trimming took 4 bases from V and 0 from J, leaving 10 bases between them. Germline V gene lookup returns CDR1 SGHRS and CDR2 YFSETQ. The CDR3 DNA follows: TGCGCCAGCAGCCCAGGGTTTTTGAACACTGAAGCTTTCTTT. It yields the protein CASSPGFLNTEAFF. The entire variable domain, with the rest obtained from reference TRBV5-1 and TRBJ1-1, is as follows: KAGVTQTPRYLIKTRGQQVTLSCSPISGHRSVSWYQQTPGQGLQFLFEYFSETQRNKGNFPGRFSGRQFSNSRSEMNVSTLELGDSALYLCASSPGFLNTEAFFGQGTRLTVV.

The J gene is TRBJ2-5, the V gene TRBV7-2; 9 bases fit TRBD2. The CDR3 consists of 15 residues. The germline gives CDR1 SGHTA, CDR2 FQGNSA. J was trimmed by 0 bases and V by 1 base; bases with no gene match: 0. The CDR3 DNA sequence: TGTGCCAGCAGCTTAGGACTAGCGGACCAAGAGACCCAGTACTTC. Residues: CASSLGLADQETQYF. Full variable domain (missing parts from reference TRBV7-2 and TRBJ2-5): GAGVSQSPSNKVTEKGKDVELRCDPISGHTALYWYRQSLGQGLEFLIYFQGNSAPDKSGLPSDRFSAERTGGSVSTLTIQRTQQEDSAVYLCASSLGLADQETQYFGPGTRLLVL.

The chain employs TRBV12-5 and TRBJ2-7, with TRBD1 matching 9 bases. The germline V gene encodes CDR1 LGHNT and CDR2 FRNRAP. The CDR3 loop spans 15 amino acids. V shed 6 bases, J shed 4 bases, and the junction held 10 bases outside the gene matches. In nucleotides, the CDR3 is TGTGCTAGTGGCCAAGCCGGGACAGGGAAATACGAGCAGTACTTC. Encoded protein: CASGQAGTGKYEQYF.

J is TRBJ2-1 and V is TRBV18, with 10 bases aligning to TRBD2. Germline-derived CDR1 and CDR2 are KGHSH and LQKENI. V dropped 5 bases and J dropped 4; count of bases not matched to a gene: 8. The length of the CDR3 is 16 residues. In nucleotides, the CDR3 is TGTGCCAGCTCAGGAGAGTTACTAGCGGGGTACAATGAGCAGTTCTTC. Translation: CASSGELLAGYNEQFF.

This chain links TRBV11-3 with TRBJ2-3; TRBD2 aligns across 7 bases. The V segment lost 1 base and the J segment 2 bases; nucleotides outside the gene matches: 3. Germline loops: CDR1 SGHNT, CDR2 YENEEA. This CDR3 spans 15 amino acids. CDR3 nucleotides: TGTGCCAGCAGCTTAGCGGGAGGCGTCACAGATACGCAGTATTTT. Translated: CASSLAGGVTDTQYF.

In this sample, this clone turned up once. This rearrangement joins TRBV19 to TRBJ2-5, with TRBD2 matching 11 bases. V lost 6 bases, J lost 3 bases, and 6 bases stayed unmatched. Per germline, CDR1 LNHDA and CDR2 SQIVND (reference sequence). The CDR3 has 15 amino acids. CDR3 amino acids: CASSRSGRAEETQYF. The CDR3 nucleotides read TGTGCCAGTAGCCGTAGCGGGAGGGCTGAAGAGACCCAGTACTTC.

J is TRBJ2-1 and V is TRBV28; D is unresolved. Germline CDR1 reads MDHEN; CDR2 reads SYDVKM. This CDR3 contains 14 residues. V lost 7 bases, J lost 0 bases, and 10 bases lay in between. In DNA form, the CDR3 reads TGTGCCAGCAATCGCGGAAGCTCCTACAATGAGCAGTTCTTC. Translated: CASNRGSSYNEQFF.

This clone was counted a few times. V usage is TRBV30 and J usage is TRBJ2-7; D is ambiguous. This CDR3 region has 15 residues. Germline loops: CDR1 GTSNPN, CDR2 SVGIG (reference sequence). Deletions cut 4 bases from V and 1 base from J, with 17 bases between. Here the CDR3 reads CAWNRAESPSYEQYF. The CDR3 DNA reads TGTGCCTGGAATCGTGCAGAATCTCCTTCCTACGAGCAGTACTTC.

The rearrangement joins TRBV7-9 to TRBJ1-5, with D possibly matching TRBD1 (5 bases). This CDR3 is built from 14 residues. The V and J ends lost 5 bases and 5 bases respectively, with 13 bases between them. The V gene's germline CDR1 is SEHNR and CDR2 FQNEAQ (reference sequence). The CDR3 reads CASSPGQSHQPQHF. For the CDR3, the DNA is TGTGCCAGCAGCCCCGGACAATCCCATCAGCCCCAGCATTTT.

The rearrangement joins TRBV28 to TRBJ1-4, with D maybe TRBD1 (6 bases). The CDR3 spans 14 residues. Germline CDR1 reads MDHEN; CDR2 reads SYDVKM. V gave up 8 bases and J gave up 3 bases, with 13 bases separating them. In DNA form, the CDR3 reads TGTGCCAGCCTAAAACAGGGTGCTAATGAAAAACTGTTTTTT. Translating it yields CASLKQGANEKLFF.

The J gene is TRBJ1-2, the V gene TRBV6-1; 8 positions match TRBD1. This CDR3 has 14 residues. Germline CDR1 reads MNHNS; CDR2 reads SASEGT. J was trimmed by 8 bases and V by 0 bases; bases with no gene match: 5. The CDR3 is CASSEASRGQGYTF. As DNA, the CDR3 is TGTGCCAGCAGTGAAGCCAGCAGGGGGCAAGGCTACACCTTC.

The chain is built from TRBV6-5 and TRBJ1-2; 7 bases agree with TRBD1. V lost 5 bases, J lost 4 bases, and 7 bases stayed unmatched. The CDR3 totals 14 residues. Germline V gene lookup returns CDR1 MNHEY and CDR2 SVGAGI. This CDR3 reads CASSQRRDSYGYTF. The CDR3 DNA is TGTGCCAGCAGTCAACGCCGGGACAGCTATGGCTACACCTTC.

The chain is built from TRBV18 and TRBJ1-2, with 8 nucleotides matching TRBD1. Germline CDR1 and CDR2: KGHSH and LQKENI. The CDR3 loop spans 12 amino acids. After removal of 3 bases from V and 8 bases from J, the junction contained 2 bases not matched to a gene. CDR3 in DNA: TGTGCCAGCTCACCGACAGGGGTAGGCTACACCTTC. Translated, it gives CASSPTGVGYTF. Filled out from reference TRBV18 and TRBJ1-2, the complete variable domain reads NAGVMQNPRHLVRRRGQEARLRCSPMKGHSHVYWYRQLPEEGLKFMVYLQKENIIDESGMPKERFSAEFPKEGPSILRIQQVVRGDSAAYFCASSPTGVGYTFGSGTRLTVV.

The CDR3, as DNA: TGCGCCAGCAGCCCCCAAACCCCGGGTGGCTACACCTTC. Translation: CASSPQTPGGYTF. This chain links TRBV4-3 with TRBJ1-2, with unresolved D. Germline loops: CDR1 LGHNA, CDR2 YSLEER. V was clipped by 4 bases and J by 7 bases, with 13 bases between them. The CDR3 has 13 amino acids.

DNA for the CDR3: TGTGCCAGCAGTCTACAGGGGGACAATGAGCAGTTCTTC. Protein product: CASSLQGDNEQFF. V gene TRBV27 combines with J gene TRBJ2-1; 8 bases are shared with TRBD1. The CDR3 totals 13 residues. Germline V lookup: CDR1 MNHEY, CDR2 SMNVEV (reference sequence). After removal of 5 bases from V and 5 bases from J, the junction contained 2 bases not matched to a gene.

CDR3 amino acids: CASSFYQGLAGGADTQYF. CDR3 sequence (DNA): TGTGCCAGCAGCTTTTATCAGGGACTAGCGGGAGGTGCAGATACGCAGTATTTT. V is TRBV7-9 and J is TRBJ2-3; 15 bases agree with TRBD2. The CDR3 is made up of 18 amino acids. V dropped 3 bases and J dropped 4; count of bases not matched to a gene: 8. The germline gives CDR1 SEHNR, CDR2 FQNEAQ (reference sequence).

The V gene is TRBV27, the J gene TRBJ2-5; D remains unclear. The CDR3 is 13 amino acids. CDR1 MNHEY and CDR2 SMNVEV come from the germline V gene (reference sequence). The ends were cut back, 5 bases at V and 4 bases at J, with 11 bases in the middle. CDR3 DNA: TGTGCCAGCAGTCACACCACCCTAGAGACCCAGTACTTC. As protein: CASSHTTLETQYF.

V gene TRBV7-9 combines with J gene TRBJ1-1, with a weak D call TRBD1 (5 bases). Per germline, CDR1 SEHNR and CDR2 FQNEAQ (reference sequence). The CDR3 runs to 17 residues. V lost 5 bases and J 2 bases, leaving 21 bases between the germline ends. The CDR3 region has the DNA TGTGCCAGCAGCCCCCGACAGAGCCCTAATATAAACACTGAAGCTTTCTTT. The encoded protein is CASSPRQSPNINTEAFF.

This clone came up once. V is TRBV6-5 and J is TRBJ2-7, with D uncertain. V was pared by 4 bases and J by 1 base, with 17 bases between. Germline V gives CDR1 MNHEY, CDR2 SVGAGI. The CDR3 length is 16 residues. The CDR3 loop reads CASSLDLVVSSYEQYF. The CDR3 DNA sequence: TGTGCCAGCAGTTTAGACCTAGTGGTTAGTTCCTACGAGCAGTACTTC.

In this sample, this clone turned up once. This rearrangement joins TRBV5-6 to TRBJ1-1; maybe TRBD1 (5 bases). The CDR3 is 16 residues long. CDR1 is SGHDT, CDR2 YYEEEE, per germline. Trimming removed 2 bases from V and 0 bases from J, with 14 bases in between. The chain's CDR3 is CASSFYGHGMNTEAFF. The CDR3 DNA follows: TGTGCCAGCAGCTTTTACGGACACGGCATGAACACTGAAGCTTTCTTT.

J is TRBJ1-3 and V is TRBV25-1; D is unresolved. This CDR3 is 15 amino acids long. Trimming stripped 2 bases from V and 0 bases from J, with 8 bases between. Germline lookup yields CDR1 MGHDK and CDR2 SYGVNS. This chain's CDR3 is CASSEGGSSGNTIYF. The CDR3 DNA is TGTGCCAGCAGTGAAGGCGGTAGCTCTGGAAACACCATATATTTT.

The gene calls are TRBV4-2 and TRBJ2-7; tentatively, D is TRBD2 (6 bases). The CDR3 runs to 14 residues. Trimming left V 1 base short and J 4 bases short, with 11 bases between. The germline CDR1 and CDR2 sequences are LGHNA and YNFKEQ. CDR3 residues: CASSQAGEEYEQYF. CDR3 coding DNA: TGTGCCAGCAGCCAAGCGGGAGAGGAATACGAGCAGTACTTC.

This clone was seen just once. Other DNA sequences of this sample code for an identical CDR3. The chain is built from TRBV10-3 and TRBJ2-1; a possible D gene is TRBD2 (8 bases). The germline V and J ends were trimmed by 10 bases and 5 bases, with 15 bases remaining between them. The CDR3 contains 13 residues. Looked up from germline, CDR1 is ENHRY and CDR2 is SYGVKD. The CDR3 coding sequence is TGTGCCACCGTTAGCGGGACAGACAATGAGCAGTTCTTC. This encodes CATVSGTDNEQFF.